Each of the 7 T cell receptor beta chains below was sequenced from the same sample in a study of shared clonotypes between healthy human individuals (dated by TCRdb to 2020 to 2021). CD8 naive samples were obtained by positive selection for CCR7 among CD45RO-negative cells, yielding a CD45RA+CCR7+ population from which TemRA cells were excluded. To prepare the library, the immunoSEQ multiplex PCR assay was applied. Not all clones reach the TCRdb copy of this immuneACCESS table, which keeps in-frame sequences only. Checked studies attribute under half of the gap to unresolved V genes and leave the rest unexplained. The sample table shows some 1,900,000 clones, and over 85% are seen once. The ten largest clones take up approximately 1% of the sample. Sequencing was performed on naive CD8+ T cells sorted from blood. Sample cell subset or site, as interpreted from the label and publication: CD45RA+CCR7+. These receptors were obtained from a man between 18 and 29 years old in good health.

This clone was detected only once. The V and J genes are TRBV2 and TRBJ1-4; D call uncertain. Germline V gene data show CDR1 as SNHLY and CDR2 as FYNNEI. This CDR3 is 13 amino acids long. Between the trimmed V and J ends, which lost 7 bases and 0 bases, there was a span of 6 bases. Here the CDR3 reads CASKRATNEKLFF. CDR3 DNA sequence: TGTGCCAGCAAACGTGCAACTAATGAAAAACTGTTTTTT.

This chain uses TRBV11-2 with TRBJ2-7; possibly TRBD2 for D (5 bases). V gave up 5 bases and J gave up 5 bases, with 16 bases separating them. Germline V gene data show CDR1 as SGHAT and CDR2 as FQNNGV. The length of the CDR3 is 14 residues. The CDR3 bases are TGTGCCAGCAGCCCGCTAGGGTGGGGAGACGAGCAGTACTTC. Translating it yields CASSPLGWGDEQYF.

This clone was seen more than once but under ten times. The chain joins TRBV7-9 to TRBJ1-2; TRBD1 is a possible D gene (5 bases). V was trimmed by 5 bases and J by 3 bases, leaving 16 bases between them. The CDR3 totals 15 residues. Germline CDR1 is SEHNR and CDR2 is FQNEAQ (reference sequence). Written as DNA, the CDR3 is TGTGCCAGCAGCCTACAGGAGAGGGTAGACTATGGCTACACCTTC. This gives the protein CASSLQERVDYGYTF. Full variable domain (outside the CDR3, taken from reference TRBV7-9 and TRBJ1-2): DTGVSQNPRHKITKRGQNVTFRCDPISEHNRLYWYRQTLGQGPEFLTYFQNEAQLEKSRLLSDRFSAERPKGSFSTLEIQRTEQGDSAMYLCASSLQERVDYGYTFGSGTRLTVV.

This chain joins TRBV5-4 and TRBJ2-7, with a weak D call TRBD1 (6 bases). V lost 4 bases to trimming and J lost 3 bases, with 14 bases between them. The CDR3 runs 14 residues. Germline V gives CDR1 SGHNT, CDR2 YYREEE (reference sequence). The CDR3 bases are TGTGCCAGCAGCGCCGGACAGAGAAGCTACGAGCAGTACTTC. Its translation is CASSAGQRSYEQYF.

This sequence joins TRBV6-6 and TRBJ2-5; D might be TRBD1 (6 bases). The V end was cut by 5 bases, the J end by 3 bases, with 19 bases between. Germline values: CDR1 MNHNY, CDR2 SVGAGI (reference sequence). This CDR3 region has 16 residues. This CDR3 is CASSIPGHSGEETQYF. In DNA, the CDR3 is TGTGCCAGCAGTATACCGGGACATTCCGGAGAAGAGACCCAGTACTTC.

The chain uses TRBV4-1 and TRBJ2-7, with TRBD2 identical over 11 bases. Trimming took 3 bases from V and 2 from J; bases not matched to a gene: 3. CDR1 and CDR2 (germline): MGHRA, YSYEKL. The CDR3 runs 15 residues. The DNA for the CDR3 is TGCGCCAGCAGCCAGAATAGCGGGGGGGCCTACGAGCAGTACTTC. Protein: CASSQNSGGAYEQYF.

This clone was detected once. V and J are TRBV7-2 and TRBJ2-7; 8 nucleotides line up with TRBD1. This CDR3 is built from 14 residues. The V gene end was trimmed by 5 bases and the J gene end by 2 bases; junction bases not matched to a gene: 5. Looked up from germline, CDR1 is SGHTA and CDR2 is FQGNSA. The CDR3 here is CASSTDRDAYEQYF. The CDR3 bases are TGTGCCAGCAGCACGGACAGGGACGCCTACGAGCAGTACTTC.